These 15 T cell receptor beta chains originate from one sample sequenced in a study of early T cells in non-severe SARS-CoV-2 infection. MiXCR was run by TCRdb on the 5' RACE reads, yielding one entry per CDR3 protein. This sample has around 57,000 distinct CDR3 sequences; approximately 8% occur once, and the top ten carry roughly 9.9%. The specimen was whole blood. The origin of the receptors is an adult who was a healthcare worker with PCR-confirmed SARS-CoV-2 infection or an uninfected control (not recorded which).

This clonotype was counted many times. The V and J genes are TRBV7-6 and TRBJ2-3; TRBD2 matches at 9 bases. V was clipped by 1 base and J by 3 bases; unmatched bases: 11. This CDR3 is 18 amino acids long. Looked up from germline, CDR1 is SGHVS and CDR2 is FNYEAQ. Here the CDR3 reads CASSLEASSRGGTDTQYF. Written as DNA, the CDR3 is TGTGCCAGCAGCTTAGAAGCGTCATCGCGGGGGGGGACAGATACGCAGTATTTT.

This clonotype appeared a few times. The chain has TRBV12-3 or TRBV12-4 and TRBJ1-6, with 11 bases matching TRBD1. This CDR3 is built from 14 residues. With 5 bases clipped from V and 9 bases from J, the junction kept 3 bases outside the gene matches. The CDR3 is CASSLGQGASPLHF. CDR3 coding DNA: TGTGCCAGCAGTCTTGGACAGGGGGCTTCACCCCTCCACTTT.

The sample holds a few counts of this clonotype. The chain employs TRBV23-1 and TRBJ2-3, with a weak D call TRBD2 (5 bases). TRBV23-1 is placed among ORFs of uncertain function. V lost 2 bases to trimming and J lost 3 bases, with 18 bases between them. The CDR3 extends over 17 amino acids. The DNA of the CDR3 is TGCGCCAGCAGTCAAAACGTTAACGGGGTACGGACAGATACGCAGTATTTT. Its translation is CASSQNVNGVRTDTQYF.

This clonotype was observed a few times. J is TRBJ1-4 and V is TRBV6-6; D may be TRBD1 (5 bases). CDR1 is MNHNY and CDR2 is SVGAGI in the germline V gene (reference sequence). The ends were cut back, 6 bases at V and 7 bases at J, with 12 bases in the middle. CDR3 length: 13 amino acids. Here the CDR3 reads CASSAGTGEKLFF. DNA for the CDR3: TGTGCCAGCAGCGCCGGGACGGGTGAAAAACTGTTTTTT.

This clonotype was counted at least ten times. The V and J genes are TRBV28 and TRBJ2-7; unclear D gene. Trimming took 0 bases from V and 1 from J, leaving 1 base between them. The germline V gene encodes CDR1 MDHEN and CDR2 SYDVKM. The CDR3 is 12 amino acids. The CDR3 region has the DNA TGTGCCAGCAGTTTATGGTCCTACGAGCAGTACTTC. Translating gives CASSLWSYEQYF.

This clonotype was detected ten times or more. The CDR3 is CASSLGGALYNEQFF. The CDR3 DNA follows: TGTGCCAGCAGTTTAGGCGGGGCCCTCTACAATGAGCAGTTCTTC. V usage is TRBV12-3 or TRBV12-4 and J usage is TRBJ2-1; D may be TRBD2 (6 bases). V was pared by 1 base and J by 3 bases, with 10 bases between. CDR3 length: 15 amino acids.

This clonotype was observed a handful of times. The rearrangement joins TRBV16 to TRBJ1-4; D is unclear. Germline lookup yields CDR1 KGHSY and CDR2 FQNENV. The CDR3 loop spans 15 amino acids. V was clipped by 4 bases and J by 0 bases, with 9 bases between them. This CDR3 reads CASSLSASTNEKLFF. CDR3 coding DNA: TGTGCCAGCAGCCTAAGCGCGTCAACTAATGAAAAACTGTTTTTT.

This clonotype came up many times. The genes are TRBV3-1 and TRBJ1-1, with 7 bases identical to TRBD1. Trimming cost V 2 bases and J 5 bases; bases outside gene matches: 14. This CDR3 is built from 17 residues. The germline CDR1 and CDR2 sequences are LGHDT and YNNKEL (reference sequence). The CDR3 DNA sequence: TGTGCCAGCAGCCAACAACCCGACAGGGAAGTGCGGACTGAAGCTTTCTTT. Amino acids: CASSQQPDREVRTEAFF. The full variable domain, with the rest looked up from reference TRBV3-1 and TRBJ1-1, is DTAVSQTPKYLVTQMGNDKSIKCEQNLGHDTMYWYKQDSKKFLKIMFSYNNKELIINETVPNRFSPKSPDKAHLNLHINSLELGDSAVYFCASSQQPDREVRTEAFFGQGTRLTVV.

The CDR3, as DNA: TGTGCCAGCAGCTACGGGACAGGCAGACAGCCCCAGCATTTT. It is translated as CASSYGTGRQPQHF. V usage is TRBV6-2 or TRBV6-3 and J usage is TRBJ1-5; 8 bases match TRBD1. CDR1 and CDR2 (germline): MNHEY, SVGEGT. J gave up 7 bases and V 6 bases, and 8 bases lay outside the gene matches. The CDR3 covers 14 residues.

This clonotype was counted many times. V and J are TRBV5-1 and TRBJ2-5; 9 bases are shared with TRBD2. The CDR3 runs 16 residues. Germline lookup yields CDR1 SGHRS and CDR2 YFSETQ. V was pared by 0 bases and J by 1 base, with 4 bases of the junction left unmatched. The CDR3 region is CASSLVERGVQETQYF. The CDR3 DNA reads as TGCGCCAGCAGCTTGGTTGAGCGGGGGGTCCAAGAGACCCAGTACTTC.

This clonotype was seen only a few times. This sequence joins TRBV5-1 and TRBJ2-7; 7 bases are a match to TRBD1. CDR1 and CDR2 (germline): SGHRS, YFSETQ. CDR3 length: 12 amino acids. J gave up 5 bases and V 6 bases, and 5 bases lay outside the gene matches. The CDR3 protein is CASTDRANEQYF. CDR3 DNA: TGCGCCAGCACCGACAGGGCCAACGAGCAGTACTTC. Complete variable domain (other parts from reference TRBV5-1 and TRBJ2-7): KAGVTQTPRYLIKTRGQQVTLSCSPISGHRSVSWYQQTPGQGLQFLFEYFSETQRNKGNFPGRFSGRQFSNSRSEMNVSTLELGDSALYLCASTDRANEQYFGPGTRLTVT.

This clonotype was seen repeatedly, ten times or more. The chain couples TRBV7-8 to TRBJ2-3; no firm D call. Germline-derived CDR1 and CDR2 are SGHVS and FQNEAQ. The CDR3 extends over 16 amino acids. Trimming took off 4 bases at V and 0 bases at J, with 14 bases between the two ends. CDR3 protein: CASSSQEFLSTDTQYF. CDR3 in DNA: TGTGCCAGCAGCTCCCAGGAATTCCTGAGCACAGATACGCAGTATTTT.

The genes are TRBV12-3 or TRBV12-4 and TRBJ2-3; D perhaps matches TRBD2 (8 bases). The CDR3 covers 16 residues. Deletions cut 5 bases from V and 5 bases from J, with 20 bases between. The DNA for the CDR3 is TGTGCCAGCAGTCCCCCGGGAGGGGGCACCGTAGATACGCAGTATTTT. As protein: CASSPPGGGTVDTQYF.

This clonotype was picked up a small number of times. This chain connects TRBV29-1 to TRBJ2-3; the D is unclear. The V end lost 5 bases, the J end lost 4 bases, and 13 bases lay between the germline ends. Germline CDR1 and CDR2: SQVTM and ANQGSEA. This CDR3 has 13 residues. The CDR3 region has the DNA TGCAGCGTTCCGCCTTTAGGGTCAGATACGCAGTATTTT. Translating gives CSVPPLGSDTQYF.

At least ten counts were recorded for this clonotype. The chain combines TRBV6-6 with TRBJ2-5; 9 bases map to TRBD2. Germline CDR1 and CDR2: MNHNY and SVGAGI (reference sequence). The CDR3 is made up of 14 amino acids. Losses at the gene ends were 4 bases for V and 5 bases for J; bases not matched to a gene: 5. CDR3: CASSLAGAPETQYF. In DNA, the CDR3 is TGTGCCAGCAGTTTAGCGGGAGCCCCCGAGACCCAGTACTTC.